This T cell receptor (beta chain) was identified during a study of human T cells and chemical hapten exposure. Study context: Patients, mostly women, had alopecia areata, alopecia totalis or alopecia universalis.

The time point denotes: patch test 3, about 24 weeks after DPC sensitization. Treatment reported: therapeutic diphenylcyclopropenone sensitization with weekly scalp DPC. Findings and limits, study-wide: Significantly more large CDR3 similarity clusters were formed by expanded TCRs than by controls.

This clonotype was detected ten times or more. The antigen remains unidentified. Individual cDNA molecules in this library carried unique molecular identifiers. TCRdb re-called the RACE reads with MiXCR, one entry per CDR3 protein. The data contain more than 100,000 distinct CDR3 sequences, about 11% of them singletons. This clonotype originated in a woman in her fifties or sixties with alopecia areata. Some clones in this sample may be carry-over from other donors' samples. Here the sequenced sample was whole blood, taken in connection with sensitization to the hapten diphenylcyclopropenone (DPC).

CDR3: CASSISGTETQYF. The CDR3 DNA reads as TGTGCCAGCAGTATTAGCGGGACAGAGACCCAGTACTTC. This rearrangement joins TRBV12-3 or TRBV12-4 to TRBJ2-5; 8 nucleotides match TRBD2. There are 13 residues in the CDR3. V shed 5 bases, J shed 4 bases, and the junction held 3 bases outside the gene matches.